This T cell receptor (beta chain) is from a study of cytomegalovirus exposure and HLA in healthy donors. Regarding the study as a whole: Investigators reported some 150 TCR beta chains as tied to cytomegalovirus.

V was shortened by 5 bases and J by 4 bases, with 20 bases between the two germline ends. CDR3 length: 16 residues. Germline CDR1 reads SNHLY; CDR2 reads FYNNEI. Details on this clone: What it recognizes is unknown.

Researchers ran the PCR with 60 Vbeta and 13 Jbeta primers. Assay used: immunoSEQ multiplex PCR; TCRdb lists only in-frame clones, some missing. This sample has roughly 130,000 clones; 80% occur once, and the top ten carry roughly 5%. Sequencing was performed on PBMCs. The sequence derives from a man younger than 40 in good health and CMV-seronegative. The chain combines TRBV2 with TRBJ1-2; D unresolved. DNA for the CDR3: TGTGCCAGCAGTCCCTCGGGGTCGGGTAGCGTCTATGGCTACACCTTC. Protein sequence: CASSPSGSGSVYGYTF.